These T cell receptor beta chains were read from a single sample in a study of beta chain features in type 1 diabetes. This table comes from immunoSEQ multiplex PCR, and its TCRdb copy is limited to in-frame clones, with some not included. The repertoire has almost 350,000 clones, around 8% of them found once; the top ten carry less than 0.45%. Sequencing used central memory CD4+ T cells from blood. The receptor set was obtained from a woman aged 18-29 years in good health. Each CDR3 is given with its conserved first and last residue. The D gene is left open where the match is weak. Only part of the rows carry a size: once, few, many, or a class if the clone is expanded.

D,J,size,V,DNA,CDR3
TRBD2,TRBJ2-7,few,TRBV7-2,TGTGCCAGCAGCTTGTTTAGCGGGGCCCAGTACGAGCAGTACTTC,CASSLFSGAQYEQYF
TRBD2,TRBJ2-5,few,TRBV7-9,TGTGCCAGCAGCCTTGGACTAGGAGGGGAGACCCAGTACTTC,CASSLGLGGETQYF
TRBD1,TRBJ2-7,few,TRBV28,TGTGCCAGCAGCCCTCCGGGACAGGGTTTCTACGAGCAGTACTTC,CASSPPGQGFYEQYF
NA,TRBJ2-7,few,TRBV27,TGTGCCAGCAGTTTATCCGTCCGGGCGGCCTACGAGCAGTACTTC,CASSLSVRAAYEQYF
NA,TRBJ2-3,NA,TRBV6-6,TGTGCCAGCAGTTACCAGGTCGCCCGGCAGTATTTT,CASSYQVARQYF
NA,TRBJ1-1,few,TRBV27,TGTGCCAGCAGTCCCCGGCGGAGCACTGAAGCTTTCTTT,CASSPRRSTEAFF
TRBD2,TRBJ2-5,few,TRBV5-1,TGCGCCAGCAGCTTGGGACTAGCTGGTATGAAAGAGACCCAGTACTTC,CASSLGLAGMKETQYF
TRBD2,TRBJ2-4,many,TRBV11-2,TGTGCCAGCAGCCCAAAGGGACTAGCAGAAAACATTCAGTACTTC,CASSPKGLAENIQYF
NA,TRBJ2-3,many,TRBV29-1,TGCAGCGTTGATTCGGCAGGCGGGGATACGCAGTATTTT,CSVDSAGGDTQYF
NA,TRBJ2-2,few,TRBV7-3,TGTGCCAGCAGCTTGAGCGGCTCGCGTACCGGGGAGCTGTTTTTT,CASSLSGSRTGELFF
NA,TRBJ2-2,NA,TRBV6-6,TGTGCCAGCAGTTACGGGCCAGGGCTTGCCGGGGAGCTGTTTTTT,CASSYGPGLAGELFF
TRBD1,TRBJ2-3,few,TRBV11-2,TGTGCCAGCAGCCCCTGGACAGGTTACACAGATACGCAGTATTTT,CASSPWTGYTDTQYF
TRBD1,TRBJ2-1,few,TRBV6-6,TGTGCCAGCAGTTACGGACAGGGAAGGCAGTTCTTC,CASSYGQGRQFF
TRBD2,TRBJ2-7,few,TRBV18,TGTGCCAGCTCACCACCGGGACTAGCGGACTACGAGCAGTACTTC,CASSPPGLADYEQYF
NA,TRBJ2-7,few,TRBV6-5,TGTGCCAGCAGTTACTCCGGGCAGCCGTACGAGCAGTACTTC,CASSYSGQPYEQYF
TRBD1,TRBJ2-5,NA,TRBV28,TGTGCCAGCCAGACAGGGGGGACTGCTGGGGAGACCCAGTACTTC,CASQTGGTAGETQYF
NA,TRBJ2-5,NA,TRBV14,TGTGCCAGCAGCCAAAGGCCCTGGGAGACCCAGTACTTC,CASSQRPWETQYF
NA,TRBJ1-5,NA,TRBV6-1,TGTGCCAGCAGTGGTCGGCCCGATCAGCCCCAGCATTTT,CASSGRPDQPQHF
NA,TRBJ2-1,NA,TRBV2,TGTGCCGAGAACCCGGACGGAAATGAGCAGTTCTTC,CAENPDGNEQFF
TRBD1,TRBJ2-1,many,TRBV5-4,TGTGCCAGCAGCCCCCGGACAGGGGACAATGAGCAGTTCTTC,CASSPRTGDNEQFF
NA,TRBJ1-1,few,TRBV6-6,TGTGCCAGCAGTAACAGGGTGGTCGCTTTCTTT,CASSNRVVAFF
TRBD2,TRBJ2-3,NA,TRBV4-1,TGCGCCAGCAGCATACTAGCGGGAGGACGAGATACGCAGTATTTT,CASSILAGGRDTQYF
NA,TRBJ2-5,few,TRBV7-2,TGTGCCAGCAGTAGGCCTGGAGTTGGAGAGACCCAGTACTTC,CASSRPGVGETQYF
NA,TRBJ2-5,few,TRBV11-2,TGTGCCAGCAGCTTTTCAGAACAAGAGACCCAGTACTTC,CASSFSEQETQYF
TRBD2,TRBJ2-6,few,TRBV7-2,TGTGCCAGCAGCTTAGCCCTAGCGGGAGGGTCTGGGGCCAACGTCCTGACTTTC,CASSLALAGGSGANVLTF
NA,TRBJ2-5,NA,TRBV5-1,TGCGCCAGCAGCTTGTTAGGCTTGGTGGTACAAGAGACCCAGTACTTC,CASSLLGLVVQETQYF
NA,TRBJ2-1,NA,TRBV7-3,TGTGCCAGCAGCTTCGAGGGAGTGAGTGGCTACAATGAGCAGTTCTTC,CASSFEGVSGYNEQFF
NA,TRBJ1-5,many,TRBV5-6,TGTGCCAGCAGCTTGGACAGGGTCGTTTACGAATCGCAGCCCCAGCATTTT,CASSLDRVVYESQPQHF
NA,TRBJ2-3,once,TRBV27,TGTGCCAGCAGCCTCCTGGGGGCAGATACGCAGTATTTT,CASSLLGADTQYF
NA,TRBJ1-2,NA,TRBV15,TGTGCCACCAGCAGTGGGACACACAGCTACACCTTC,CATSSGTHSYTF
NA,TRBJ1-1,few,TRBV14,TGTGCCAGCAGCCCGCTCGGGACGCTACGAAACACTGAAGCTTTCTTT,CASSPLGTLRNTEAFF
NA,TRBJ1-2,NA,TRBV28,TGTGCCAGCAGTTCGCCCCCAGACAGGAACTATGGCTACACCTTC,CASSSPPDRNYGYTF
NA,TRBJ2-5,NA,TRBV7-9,TGTGCCAGCAGCTTGGGCCCGGCCGAAGAGACCCAGTACTTC,CASSLGPAEETQYF
NA,TRBJ2-2,few,TRBV6-7,TGTGCCAGCAGAAATCGCCGGGACATCGACACCGGGGAGCTGTTTTTT,CASRNRRDIDTGELFF
NA,TRBJ2-5,NA,TRBV4-2,TGTGCCAGCAGCCCTCCAGGTGTCGGGGAGACCCAGTACTTC,CASSPPGVGETQYF
NA,TRBJ2-5,few,TRBV14,TGTGCCAGCAGCCAAAGATTGCGGCCACAAGAGACCCAGTACTTC,CASSQRLRPQETQYF
NA,TRBJ1-2,NA,TRBV6-5,TGTGCCAGCAGACTCGACAGTAACTATGGCTACACCTTC,CASRLDSNYGYTF
TRBD1,TRBJ1-1,few,TRBV7-2,TGTGCCAGCAGCGTACCAGGGGGCATTACTGAAGCTTTCTTT,CASSVPGGITEAFF
TRBD2,TRBJ2-1,NA,TRBV5-1,TGCGCCAGCAGCTTTACGGGGGGCTCCTACAATGAGCAGTTCTTC,CASSFTGGSYNEQFF
TRBD1,TRBJ2-1,few,TRBV28,TGTGCCAGCAGTGACAGGGGTTACAATGAGCAGTTCTTC,CASSDRGYNEQFF
NA,TRBJ2-1,few,TRBV28,TGTGCCAGCAGGACCAGCGACAGGCTAGTTTACAATGAGCAGTTCTTC,CASRTSDRLVYNEQFF
TRBD2,TRBJ2-1,few,TRBV19,TGTGCCAGTAGTATAGGGGGTCTAGCGGGAGGCTCCTACAATGAGCAGTTCTTC,CASSIGGLAGGSYNEQFF
NA,TRBJ1-2,NA,TRBV2,TGTGCCAGCAGTGCTGGAACACTAAACTATGGCTACACCTTC,CASSAGTLNYGYTF
NA,TRBJ1-1,NA,TRBV5-1,TGCGCCAGCAGCTTGGTGGCATCCAAGGACACTGAAGCTTTCTTT,CASSLVASKDTEAFF
NA,TRBJ2-1,few,TRBV20-1,TGCAGGCTGATAGGATCGAATGAGCAGTTCTTC,CRLIGSNEQFF
NA,TRBJ2-1,few,TRBV10-2,TGCGCCAGCAGTGAATTCGGTCGGAACTCCTACAATGAGCAGTTCTTC,CASSEFGRNSYNEQFF
NA,TRBJ1-2,many,TRBV10-3,TGTGCCATCAGTGAGCCGGGACCCTCCTATGGCTACACCTTC,CAISEPGPSYGYTF
NA,TRBJ1-1,many,TRBV28,TGTGCCAGCAGTTTATTGTCAGATCCCCCTGAAGCTTTCTTT,CASSLLSDPPEAFF
TRBD2,TRBJ2-3,few,TRBV7-3,TGTGCCAGCAGCTCAGGACTAGCGCCCGATACGCAGTATTTT,CASSSGLAPDTQYF
NA,TRBJ2-5,many,TRBV7-9,TGTGCCAGCAGCTTAGTACGGGCCAGAGAGACCCAGTACTTC,CASSLVRARETQYF
TRBD1,TRBJ2-1,NA,TRBV9,TGTGCCAGCAGCGCCCAGGGGGACAACAATGAGCAGTTCTTC,CASSAQGDNNEQFF
NA,TRBJ1-2,NA,TRBV29-1,TGCAGCGCTAGGGACTTCCTATATGGCTACACCTTC,CSARDFLYGYTF
NA,TRBJ2-6,NA,TRBV18,TGTGCCAGCTCACCTTCACACCCTTCCTCTGGGGCCAACGTCCTGACTTTC,CASSPSHPSSGANVLTF
TRBD2,TRBJ2-1,many,TRBV28,TGTGCTAGCGGGAGAGGTGAGCAGTTCTTC,CASGRGEQFF